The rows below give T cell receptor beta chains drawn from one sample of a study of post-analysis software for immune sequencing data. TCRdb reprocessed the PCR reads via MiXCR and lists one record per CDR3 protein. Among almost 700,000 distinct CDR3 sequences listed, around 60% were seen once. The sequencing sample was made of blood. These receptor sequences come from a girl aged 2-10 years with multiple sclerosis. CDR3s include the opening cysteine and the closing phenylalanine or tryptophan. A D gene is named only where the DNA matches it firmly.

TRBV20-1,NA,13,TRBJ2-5,CSARVTSMETQYF
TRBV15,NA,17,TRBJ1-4,CATSRDNRAALVEKLFF
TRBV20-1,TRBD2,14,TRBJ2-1,CSASPLAGTNEQFF
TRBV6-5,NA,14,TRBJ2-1,CASTPQGGGHEQFF
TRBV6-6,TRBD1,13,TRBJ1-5,CASRTGGYQPQHF
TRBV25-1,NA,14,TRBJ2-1,CASSVGRPNNEQFF
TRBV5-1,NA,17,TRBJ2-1,CASSFPRGRPPYNEQFF
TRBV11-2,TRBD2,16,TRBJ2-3,CASDRGTGGWTDTQYF
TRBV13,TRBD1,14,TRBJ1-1,CASRPQGADWEAFF
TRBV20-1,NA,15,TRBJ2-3,CSATTVSFNTDTQYF
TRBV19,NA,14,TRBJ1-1,CASSIQGMGTEAFF
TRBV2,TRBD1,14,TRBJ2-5,CASSTAGGEETQYF
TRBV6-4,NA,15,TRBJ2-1,CASSDSTRASNEQFF
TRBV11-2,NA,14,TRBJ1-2,CASSLDGHSYGYTF
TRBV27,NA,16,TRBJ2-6,CASSSPTGTGANVLTF
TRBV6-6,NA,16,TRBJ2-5,CASSYSRPLGKETQYF
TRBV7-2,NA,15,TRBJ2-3,CASSSFWGERDTQYF
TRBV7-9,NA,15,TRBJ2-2,CASSLAPGGTGELFF
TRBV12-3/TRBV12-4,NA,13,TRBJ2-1,CASTPGSYNEQFF
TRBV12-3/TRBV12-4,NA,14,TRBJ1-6,CASTKRADNSPLHF
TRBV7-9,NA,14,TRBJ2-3,CASSLEQGVDTQYF
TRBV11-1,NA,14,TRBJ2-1,CASSLLSGNNEQFF
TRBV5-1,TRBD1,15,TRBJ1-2,CASSFRGSPNYGYTF
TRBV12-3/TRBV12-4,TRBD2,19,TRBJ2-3,CASSQFRSMVAGGQDTQYF
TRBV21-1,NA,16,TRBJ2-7,CASSPIPLGVSYEQYF
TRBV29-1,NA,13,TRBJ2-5,CSVVRRYQETQYF
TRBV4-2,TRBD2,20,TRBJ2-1,CASSQGSLAGFGMRGNEQFF
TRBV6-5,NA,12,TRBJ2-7,CTSTYGPYEQYF
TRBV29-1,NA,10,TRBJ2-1,CSVFMNEQFF
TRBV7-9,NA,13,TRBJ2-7,CASSLYTSGEQYF
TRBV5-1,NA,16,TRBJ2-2,CASSALRVEYTGELFF
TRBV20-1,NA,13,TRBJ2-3,CSARDPAAETQYF
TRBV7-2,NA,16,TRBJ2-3,CASSLHPAASTDTQYF
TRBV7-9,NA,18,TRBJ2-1,CASSPPSKGGLSYNEQFF
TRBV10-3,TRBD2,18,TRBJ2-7,CAISESTQGSGLSYEQYF
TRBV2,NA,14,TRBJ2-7,CASSDHGSSYEQYF
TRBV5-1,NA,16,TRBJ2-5,CASSLRSHRGQETQYF
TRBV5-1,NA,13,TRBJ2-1,CASSLSQGSVQFF
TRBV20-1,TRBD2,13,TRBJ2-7,CSARGLAAYEQYF
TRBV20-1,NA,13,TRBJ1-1,CGTQGNGDTEAFF
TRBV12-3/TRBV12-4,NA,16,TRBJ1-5,CASSLGTDSNNQPQHF
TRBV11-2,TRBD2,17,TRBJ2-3,CASSLLRLAGGVDTQYF
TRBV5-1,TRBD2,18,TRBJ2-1,CASTNGLGGLAGYNEQFF
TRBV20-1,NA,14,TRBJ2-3,CSARKESHTDTQYF